These T cell receptor beta chains were read from a single sample in a study of blood T cell repertoires in COVID-19. Profiling relied on immunoSEQ multiplex PCR, and the TCRdb table lists in-frame clones only, not all of them. Seen here are 250,000 to 300,000 clones, approximately 90% observed once, and the top ten hold over 2%. The sequenced material came from PBMCs or T cells enriched from blood (not recorded which). Source of these receptors: a woman in her sixties or seventies in a cohort exposed to, infected with or recovered from COVID-19 (not recorded which). CDR3s include the opening cysteine and the closing phenylalanine or tryptophan. D genes are given only for firm matches. Size tells how often a clone was seen (once, few, many) or the class of an expanded clone, and some rows leave it out.

clone size,D gene,V gene,J gene,CDR3 DNA,CDR3 protein
.,TRBD2,TRBV2,TRBJ2-1,TGTGCCAGCGCGGGGGATCTCAATGAGCAGTTCTTC,CASAGDLNEQFF
.,.,TRBV28,TRBJ1-2,TGTGCCAGCAGGACACAGGGTCTGTATGGCTACACCTTC,CASRTQGLYGYTF
.,TRBD1,TRBV7-2,TRBJ1-2,TGTGCCAGCAGCCAGGGGGCGCGGGTTAAGAACTATGGCTACACCTTC,CASSQGARVKNYGYTF
.,.,TRBV27,TRBJ1-6,TGTGCCAGCAGTTTAGGTGGGGCAGGATCCTCCTATAATTCACCCCTCCACTTT,CASSLGGAGSSYNSPLHF
.,TRBD1,TRBV7-2,TRBJ1-2,TGTGCCAGCAGCGCGGACAGGCCCTATGGCTACACCTTC,CASSADRPYGYTF
.,TRBD2,TRBV7-2,TRBJ2-1,TGTGCCAGCAGCTTACGGGCTAGCGGGAACAATGAGCAGTTCTTC,CASSLRASGNNEQFF
.,TRBD1,TRBV2,TRBJ1-5,TGTGCCAGCAGCTCCGGGACAGGGTTCATGCAGCCCCAGCATTTT,CASSSGTGFMQPQHF
.,.,TRBV7-9,TRBJ2-1,TGTGCCAGCAGACCGTCACTAGGGCGTGAGCAGTTCTTC,CASRPSLGREQFF
.,TRBD2,TRBV7-2,TRBJ2-3,TGTGCCAGCAGCTCACGTCGGGGGGTCCCAGATACGCAGTATTTT,CASSSRRGVPDTQYF
.,TRBD1,TRBV5-1,TRBJ2-5,TGCGCCAGCAGCTCGACAGGGACAAACCAAGAGACCCAGTACTTC,CASSSTGTNQETQYF
once,.,TRBV28,TRBJ2-3,TGTGCCAGCAGCAGCACAGGCCGCACAGATACGCAGTATTTT,CASSSTGRTDTQYF
.,TRBD1,TRBV5-8,TRBJ2-7,TGTGCCAGCAGCCCCCGGACAGGGCTAACCTACGAGCAGTACTTC,CASSPRTGLTYEQYF
.,.,TRBV4-1,TRBJ1-6,TGCGCCAGCAGCCAGTCCACGGGGGTAGGCCGTGAAGCCTATAATTCACCCCTCCACTTT,CASSQSTGVGREAYNSPLHF
.,.,TRBV4-3,TRBJ1-5,TGCGCCAGCAGCCAAGAGAGTTCCGGCAATCAGCCCCAGCATTTT,CASSQESSGNQPQHF
few,.,TRBV7-2,TRBJ2-1,TGTGCCAGCAGCTTAGTTACAAATGAGCAGTTCTTC,CASSLVTNEQFF
.,TRBD1,TRBV4-1,TRBJ1-5,TGCGCCAGCAGCGAGCAACAGGGGCGGCCCCAGCATTTT,CASSEQQGRPQHF
.,TRBD1,TRBV12-3/TRBV12-4,TRBJ2-1,TGTGCCAGCAGTCCGCTGGACAGGAATGAGCAGTTCTTC,CASSPLDRNEQFF
.,TRBD2,TRBV2,TRBJ2-3,TGTGCCAGCAGAGAAGCGGGAGGCGGCACAGATACGCAGTATTTT,CASREAGGGTDTQYF
.,.,TRBV3-1/TRBV3-2,TRBJ2-7,TGTGCCAGCAGCCAAGATAGAGGTTGGTACGAGCAGTACTTC,CASSQDRGWYEQYF
few,.,TRBV30,TRBJ1-4,TGTGCCTGGAGTCCTTATGGCAAGGAAAAACTGTTTTTT,CAWSPYGKEKLFF
few,.,TRBV6-6,TRBJ2-3,TGTGCCAGCAGGCGAAGCGAAGATACGCAGTATTTT,CASRRSEDTQYF
.,TRBD1,TRBV6-5,TRBJ2-7,TGTGCCAGCGGGGAGGCTACAGGGGGCTACGAGCAGTACTTC,CASGEATGGYEQYF
few,TRBD2,TRBV19,TRBJ2-3,TGTGCCAGTAGGGGACTAGCGCGAGATACGCAGTATTTT,CASRGLARDTQYF
.,TRBD1,TRBV28,TRBJ1-5,TGTGCCAGCAGTTCTACGGGACAGGGGAGCAATCAGCCCCAGCATTTT,CASSSTGQGSNQPQHF
.,.,TRBV6-6,TRBJ2-7,TGTGCCAGCAGTTCCAGGGGGGTCTACGAGCAGTACTTC,CASSSRGVYEQYF
.,.,TRBV7-6,TRBJ2-5,TGTGCCAGCAGCTTAGTTGGGGGGGAGACCCAGTACTTC,CASSLVGGETQYF
.,.,TRBV9,TRBJ1-1,TGTGCCAGCAGCGGCAGGGGTAAAACTGAAGCTTTCTTT,CASSGRGKTEAFF